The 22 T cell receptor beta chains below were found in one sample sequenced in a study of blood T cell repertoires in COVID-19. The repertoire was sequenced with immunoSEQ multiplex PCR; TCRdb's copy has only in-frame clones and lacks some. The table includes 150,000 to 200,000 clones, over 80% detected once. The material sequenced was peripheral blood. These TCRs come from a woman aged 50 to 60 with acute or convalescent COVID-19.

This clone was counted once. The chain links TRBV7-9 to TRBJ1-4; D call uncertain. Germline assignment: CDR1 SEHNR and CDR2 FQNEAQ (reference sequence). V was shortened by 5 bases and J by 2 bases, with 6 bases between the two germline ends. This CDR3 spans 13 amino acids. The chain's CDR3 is CASSGQTNEKLFF. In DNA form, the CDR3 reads TGTGCCAGCAGCGGTCAGACTAATGAAAAACTGTTTTTT.

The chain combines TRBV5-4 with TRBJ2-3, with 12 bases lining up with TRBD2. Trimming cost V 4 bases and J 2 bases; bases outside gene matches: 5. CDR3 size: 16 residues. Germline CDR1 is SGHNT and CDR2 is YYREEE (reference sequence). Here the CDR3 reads CASSLGLAGYTDTQYF. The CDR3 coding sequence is TGTGCCAGCAGCCTCGGACTAGCGGGATACACAGATACGCAGTATTTT.

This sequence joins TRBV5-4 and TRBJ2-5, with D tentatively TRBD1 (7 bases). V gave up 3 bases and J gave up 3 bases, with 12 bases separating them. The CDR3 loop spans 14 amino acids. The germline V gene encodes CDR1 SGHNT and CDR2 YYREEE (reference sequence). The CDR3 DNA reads TGTGCCAGCAGCTCGGGGGACAGCGAAGAGACCCAGTACTTC. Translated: CASSSGDSEETQYF.

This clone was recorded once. The CDR3 DNA reads as TGTGCCAGCAGAGGAGGGAGGGAAAAGGGAAACACCATATATTTT. It yields the protein CASRGGREKGNTIYF. The chain employs TRBV6-5 and TRBJ1-3; D ambiguous. Germline V gene lookup returns CDR1 MNHEY and CDR2 SVGAGI. Trimming pared 6 bases from V and 4 bases from J, leaving 16 bases between. The length of the CDR3 is 15 residues.

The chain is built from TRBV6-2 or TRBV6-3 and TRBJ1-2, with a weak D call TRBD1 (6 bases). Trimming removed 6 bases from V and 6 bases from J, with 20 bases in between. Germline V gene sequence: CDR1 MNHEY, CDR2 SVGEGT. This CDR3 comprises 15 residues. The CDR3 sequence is CASSLGNWAGDGYTF. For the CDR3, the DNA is TGTGCCAGCAGCCTCGGGAATTGGGCAGGGGATGGCTACACCTTC.

The CDR3, as DNA: TGTGCCAGTAGTATTTTTCCCCTGACAGGGGGAAACCAGCCCCAGCATTTT. This encodes CASSIFPLTGGNQPQHF. The chain joins TRBV19 to TRBJ1-5; 9 bases map to TRBD1. Per the germline V gene, CDR1 is LNHDA and CDR2 is SQIVND (reference sequence). The CDR3 totals 17 residues. The V segment lost 3 bases and the J segment 7 bases; nucleotides outside the gene matches: 13.

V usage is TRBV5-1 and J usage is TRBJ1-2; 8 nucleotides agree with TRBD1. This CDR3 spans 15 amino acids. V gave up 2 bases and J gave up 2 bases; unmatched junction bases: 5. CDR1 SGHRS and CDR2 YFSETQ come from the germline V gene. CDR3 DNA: TGCGCCAGCAGCTTACTGGACAGGGCAAACTATGGCTACACCTTC. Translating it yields CASSLLDRANYGYTF. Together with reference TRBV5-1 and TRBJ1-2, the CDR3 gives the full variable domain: KAGVTQTPRYLIKTRGQQVTLSCSPISGHRSVSWYQQTPGQGLQFLFEYFSETQRNKGNFPGRFSGRQFSNSRSEMNVSTLELGDSALYLCASSLLDRANYGYTFGSGTRLTVV.

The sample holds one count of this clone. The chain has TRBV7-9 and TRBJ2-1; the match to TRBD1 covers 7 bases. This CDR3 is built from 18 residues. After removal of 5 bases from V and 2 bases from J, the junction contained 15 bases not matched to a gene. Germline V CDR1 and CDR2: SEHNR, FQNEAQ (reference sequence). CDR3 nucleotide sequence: TGTGCCAGCAGCCCCCGGTCCTGGGACAGCATAACCTACAATGAGCAGTTCTTC. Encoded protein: CASSPRSWDSITYNEQFF. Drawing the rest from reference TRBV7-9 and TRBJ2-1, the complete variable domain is DTGVSQNPRHKITKRGQNVTFRCDPISEHNRLYWYRQTLGQGPEFLTYFQNEAQLEKSRLLSDRFSAERPKGSFSTLEIQRTEQGDSAMYLCASSPRSWDSITYNEQFFGPGTRLTVL.

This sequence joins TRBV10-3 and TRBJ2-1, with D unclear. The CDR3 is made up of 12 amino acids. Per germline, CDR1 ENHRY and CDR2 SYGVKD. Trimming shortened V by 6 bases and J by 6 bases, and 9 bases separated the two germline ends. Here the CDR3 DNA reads TGTGCCATCAGCGCGGAGATCAATGAGCAGTTCTTC. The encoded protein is CAISAEINEQFF.

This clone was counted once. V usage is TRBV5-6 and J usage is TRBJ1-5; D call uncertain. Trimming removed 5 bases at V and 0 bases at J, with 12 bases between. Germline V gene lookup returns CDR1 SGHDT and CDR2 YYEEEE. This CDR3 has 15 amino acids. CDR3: CASSSLRVSNQPQHF. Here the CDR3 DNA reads TGTGCCAGCAGTTCCCTCCGAGTTAGCAATCAGCCCCAGCATTTT.

In DNA, the CDR3 is TGTGCCAGCAGCCAAGTTCCGAATTCACCCCTCCACTTT. Translating it yields CASSQVPNSPLHF. The chain combines TRBV14 with TRBJ1-6; D remains unclear. The germline gives CDR1 SGHDN, CDR2 FVKESK. V lost 1 base, J lost 7 bases, and 5 bases lay in between. The length of the CDR3 is 13 residues.

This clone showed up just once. The chain's CDR3 is CASSPPERGQAGANVLTF. The CDR3 region has the DNA TGTGCCAGCAGCCCTCCTGAGAGGGGACAAGCGGGGGCCAACGTCCTGACTTTC. The chain joins TRBV7-9 to TRBJ2-6; tentatively, D is TRBD1 (6 bases). There are 18 residues in the CDR3. Per germline, CDR1 SEHNR and CDR2 FQNEAQ (reference sequence). V was cut by 5 bases and J by 4 bases, with 21 bases left in between.

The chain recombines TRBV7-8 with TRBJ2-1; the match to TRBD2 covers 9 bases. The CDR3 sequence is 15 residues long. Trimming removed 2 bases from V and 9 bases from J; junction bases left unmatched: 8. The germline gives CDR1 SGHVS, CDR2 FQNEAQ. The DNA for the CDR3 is TGTGCCAGCAGCTTAAGAGCGGGAGGTGGGATTGAGCAGTTCTTC. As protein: CASSLRAGGGIEQFF.

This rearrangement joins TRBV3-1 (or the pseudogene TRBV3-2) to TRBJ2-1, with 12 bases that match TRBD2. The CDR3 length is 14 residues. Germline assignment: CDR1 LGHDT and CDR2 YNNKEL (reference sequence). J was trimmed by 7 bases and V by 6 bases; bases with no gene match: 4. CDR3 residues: CASRLTSGGNEQFF. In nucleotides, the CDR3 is TGTGCCAGCAGACTTACTAGCGGGGGGAATGAGCAGTTCTTC.

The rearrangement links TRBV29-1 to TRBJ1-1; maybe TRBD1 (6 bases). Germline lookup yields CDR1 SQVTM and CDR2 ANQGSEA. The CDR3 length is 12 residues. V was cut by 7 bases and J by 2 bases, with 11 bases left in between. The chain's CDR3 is CSARDINTEAFF. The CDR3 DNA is TGCAGCGCCCGGGACATAAACACTGAAGCTTTCTTT.

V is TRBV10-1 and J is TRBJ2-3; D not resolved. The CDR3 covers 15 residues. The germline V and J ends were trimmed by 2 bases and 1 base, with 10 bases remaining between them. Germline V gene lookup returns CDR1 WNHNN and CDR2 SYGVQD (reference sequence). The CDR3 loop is CASSENQQRTDTQYF. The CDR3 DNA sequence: TGCGCCAGCAGTGAGAATCAACAGCGCACAGATACGCAGTATTTT.

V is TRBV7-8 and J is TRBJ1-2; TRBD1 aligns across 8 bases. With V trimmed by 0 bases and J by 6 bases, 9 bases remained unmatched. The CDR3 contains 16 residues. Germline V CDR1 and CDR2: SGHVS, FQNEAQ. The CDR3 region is CASSLASDRERDGYTF. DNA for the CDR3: TGTGCCAGCAGCTTAGCCTCGGACAGGGAACGGGATGGCTACACCTTC. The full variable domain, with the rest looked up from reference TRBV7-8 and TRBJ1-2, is GAGVSQSPRYKVAKRGQDVALRCDPISGHVSLFWYQQALGQGPEFLTYFQNEAQLDKSGLPSDRFFAERPEGSVSTLKIQRTQQEDSAVYLCASSLASDRERDGYTFGSGTRLTVV.

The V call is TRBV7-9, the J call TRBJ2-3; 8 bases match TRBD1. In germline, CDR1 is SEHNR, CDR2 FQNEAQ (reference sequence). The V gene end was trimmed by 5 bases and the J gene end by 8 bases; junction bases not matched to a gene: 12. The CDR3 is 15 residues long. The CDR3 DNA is TGTGCCAGCAGCCAAAGTTCGGACAGGGACCTTACGCAGTATTTT. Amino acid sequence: CASSQSSDRDLTQYF.

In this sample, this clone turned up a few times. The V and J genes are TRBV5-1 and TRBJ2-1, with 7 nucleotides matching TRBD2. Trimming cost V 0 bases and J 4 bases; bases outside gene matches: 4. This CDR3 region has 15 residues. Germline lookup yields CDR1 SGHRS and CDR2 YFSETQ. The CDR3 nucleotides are TGCGCCAGCAGCTTGGTGGGAGGGGAGTACAATGAGCAGTTCTTC. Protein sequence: CASSLVGGEYNEQFF.

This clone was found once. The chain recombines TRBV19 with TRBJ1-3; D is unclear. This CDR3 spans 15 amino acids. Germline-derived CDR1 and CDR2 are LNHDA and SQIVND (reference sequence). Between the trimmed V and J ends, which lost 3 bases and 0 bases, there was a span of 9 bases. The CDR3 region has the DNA TGTGCCAGTAGTATTTTCGGGGACTCTGGAAACACCATATATTTT. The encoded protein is CASSIFGDSGNTIYF. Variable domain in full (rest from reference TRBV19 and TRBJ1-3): DGGITQSPKYLFRKEGQNVTLSCEQNLNHDAMYWYRQDPGQGLRLIYYSQIVNDFQKGDIAEGYSVSREKKESFPLTVTSAQKNPTAFYLCASSIFGDSGNTIYFGEGSWLTVV.

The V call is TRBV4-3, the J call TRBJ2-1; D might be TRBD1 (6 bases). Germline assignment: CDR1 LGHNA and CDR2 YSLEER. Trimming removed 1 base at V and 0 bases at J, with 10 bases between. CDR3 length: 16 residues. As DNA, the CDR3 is TGCGCCAGCAGCCAAGTCCGGGACAACTCCTACAATGAGCAGTTCTTC. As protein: CASSQVRDNSYNEQFF.

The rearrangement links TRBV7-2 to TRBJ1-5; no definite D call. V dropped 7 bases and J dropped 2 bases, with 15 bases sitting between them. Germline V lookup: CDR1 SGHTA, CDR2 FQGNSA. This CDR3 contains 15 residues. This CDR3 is CASTLWEGGNQPQHF. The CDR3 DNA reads TGTGCCAGCACCCTCTGGGAGGGAGGCAATCAGCCCCAGCATTTT.